This T cell receptor beta chain is from a study of blood T cell repertoires in COVID-19 (dated by TCRdb to 2019 to 2021). General notes on the study: The collaborator samples originated in the United States, Italy and Spain and spanned the acute and convalescent phases of COVID-19. HLA class I and class II types, where available, came from metadata supplied by the sample provider rather than from assay-based typing. The sample metadata nearly always contained a de-identified subject ID, COVID-19 status, age in years and sex. Samples were obtained from the ongoing ImmuneRACE study (first 160 participants) and from over 1,000 subjects provided by 6 global collaborators. The material from the prospective study consisted of cDNA or gDNA derived from T cells, B-cell-depleted T cells, or PBMCs. The repertoires were made available in a free public database intended to serve as a resource for research on the immune response to SARS-CoV-2. Deeply sampled blood TCRbeta repertoires from subjects exposed to, actively infected with, or recovered from COVID-19 were included in the dataset.

The germline V gene (reference sequence) supplies CDR1 MNHEY and CDR2 SMNVEV. Trimmed from V: 4 bases; trimmed from J: 8 bases; junction bases lacking a gene match: 9. The CDR3 runs 15 residues from the cysteine to the phenylalanine. The kept DNA is CDR3 alone, 45 bases in frame from the first base. Overall results and qualifications from the work: The amount of clinical and demographic metadata varied by source and participant and was provided uncurated.

Whole blood was collected in K2EDTA tubes by collaborating institutions according to the institutions' own protocols. For TCRbeta analysis, collaborators shipped samples as frozen whole blood, isolated PBMCs, or DNA extracted from either of those sample types. A remark on this clone: This receptor's antigen is unknown. Base qualities are not recorded, but no much larger clone differs from it by a single base.

The immunoSEQ Assay, a bias-controlled multiplex PCR, was used to amplify TCRbeta CDR3 regions from genomic DNA. In the source study's methods: The number of nucleated cells in each sample was estimated by amplification of reference gene primers within the assay. Sequence reads were collapsed and filtered to measure the absolute abundance of every unique TCRbeta CDR3 rearrangement. Productive Simpson clonality was computed per sample as the square root of Simpson's diversity index over productive rearrangements. The clones in this table, taken by TCRdb from immuneACCESS, are in-frame only. Not every clone is retained; where verified, under half of the shortfall comes from an unresolved V gene, and the cause of the rest is unknown. V and J calls and clone size come straight from that table; D and trimming were deduced from the DNA. The sample data list about 190,000 clones, and approximately 79% of these were observed just once. The top ten constitute over 10% of the sample.

This sequence was found in a woman in her fifties or sixties with acute or convalescent COVID-19. The V and J segments used are TRBV27 and TRBJ2-7; 12 middle bases align to TRBD1. Sequencing input: peripheral blood. Read as DNA, the sequence is TGTGCCAGCAGTTCACCCCTTGGGACAGGGGGCAAGCAGTACTTC. This encodes CASSSPLGTGGKQYF.